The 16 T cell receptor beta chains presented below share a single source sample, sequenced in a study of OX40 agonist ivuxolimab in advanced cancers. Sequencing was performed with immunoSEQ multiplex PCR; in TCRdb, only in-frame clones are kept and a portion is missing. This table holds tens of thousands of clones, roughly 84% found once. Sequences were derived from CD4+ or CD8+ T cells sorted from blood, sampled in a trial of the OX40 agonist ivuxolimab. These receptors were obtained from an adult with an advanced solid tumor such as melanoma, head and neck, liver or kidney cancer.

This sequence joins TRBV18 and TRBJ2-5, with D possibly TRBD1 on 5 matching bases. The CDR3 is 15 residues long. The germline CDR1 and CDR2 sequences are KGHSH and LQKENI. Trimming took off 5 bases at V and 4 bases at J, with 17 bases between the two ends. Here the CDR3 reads CASSKSGSMGETQYF. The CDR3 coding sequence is TGTGCCAGCTCAAAATCAGGGTCGATGGGAGAGACCCAGTACTTC.

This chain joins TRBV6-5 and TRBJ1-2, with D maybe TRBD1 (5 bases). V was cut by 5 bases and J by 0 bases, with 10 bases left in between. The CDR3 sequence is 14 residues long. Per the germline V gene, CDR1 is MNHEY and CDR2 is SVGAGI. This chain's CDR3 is CASSAGTTNYGYTF. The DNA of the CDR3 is TGTGCCAGCAGTGCCGGGACCACTAACTATGGCTACACCTTC.

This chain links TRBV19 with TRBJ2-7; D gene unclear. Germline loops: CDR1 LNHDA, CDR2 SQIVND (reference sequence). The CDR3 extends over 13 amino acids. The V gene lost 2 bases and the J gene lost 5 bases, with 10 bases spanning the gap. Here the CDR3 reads CASSIRVLDEQYF. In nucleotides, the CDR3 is TGTGCCAGTAGTATAAGGGTCCTCGACGAGCAGTACTTC.

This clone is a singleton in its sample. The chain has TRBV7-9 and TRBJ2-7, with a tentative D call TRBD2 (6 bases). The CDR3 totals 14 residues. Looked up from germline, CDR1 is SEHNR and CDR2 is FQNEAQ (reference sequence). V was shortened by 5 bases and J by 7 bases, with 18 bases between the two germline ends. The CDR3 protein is CASSTAGLTYEQYF. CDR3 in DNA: TGTGCCAGCAGCACCGCGGGGCTCACTTATGAGCAGTACTTC.

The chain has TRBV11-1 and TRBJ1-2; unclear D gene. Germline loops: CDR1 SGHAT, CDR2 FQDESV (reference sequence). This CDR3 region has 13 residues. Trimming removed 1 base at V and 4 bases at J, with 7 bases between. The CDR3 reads CASSLGPPYGYTF. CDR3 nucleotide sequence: TGTGCCAGCAGCTTAGGACCCCCCTATGGCTACACCTTC.

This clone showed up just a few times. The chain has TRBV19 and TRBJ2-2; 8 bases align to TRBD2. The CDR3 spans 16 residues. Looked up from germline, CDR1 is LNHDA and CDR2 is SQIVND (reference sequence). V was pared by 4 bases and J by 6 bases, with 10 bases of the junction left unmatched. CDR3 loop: CASSNPRRGGSGELFF. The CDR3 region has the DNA TGTGCCAGTAGTAATCCCCGCCGGGGGGGTTCCGGGGAGCTGTTTTTT.

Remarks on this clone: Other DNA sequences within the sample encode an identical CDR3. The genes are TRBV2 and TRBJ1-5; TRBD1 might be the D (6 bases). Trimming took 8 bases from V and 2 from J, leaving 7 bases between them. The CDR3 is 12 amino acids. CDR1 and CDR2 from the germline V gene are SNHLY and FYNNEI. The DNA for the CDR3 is TGTGCCAGCTCAGGGGGCAATCAGCCCCAGCATTTT. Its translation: CASSGGNQPQHF.

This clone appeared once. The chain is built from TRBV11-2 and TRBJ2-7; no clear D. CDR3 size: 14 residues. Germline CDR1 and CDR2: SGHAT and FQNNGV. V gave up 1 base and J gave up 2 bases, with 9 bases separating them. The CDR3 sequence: CASSLAPPPYEQYF. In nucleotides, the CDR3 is TGTGCCAGCAGCTTAGCTCCCCCCCCCTACGAGCAGTACTTC.

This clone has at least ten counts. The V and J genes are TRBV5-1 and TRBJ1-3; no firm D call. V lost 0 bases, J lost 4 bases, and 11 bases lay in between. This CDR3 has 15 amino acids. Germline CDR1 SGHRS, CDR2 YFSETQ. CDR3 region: CASSLVPFSGNTIYF. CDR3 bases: TGCGCCAGCAGCTTGGTTCCGTTCTCCGGAAACACCATATATTTT.

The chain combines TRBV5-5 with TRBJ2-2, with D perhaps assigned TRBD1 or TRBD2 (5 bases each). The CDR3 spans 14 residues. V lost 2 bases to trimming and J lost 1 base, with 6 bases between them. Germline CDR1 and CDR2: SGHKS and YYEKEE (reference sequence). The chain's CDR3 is CASSFGGNTGELFF. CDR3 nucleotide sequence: TGTGCCAGCAGCTTTGGGGGGAACACCGGGGAGCTGTTTTTT.

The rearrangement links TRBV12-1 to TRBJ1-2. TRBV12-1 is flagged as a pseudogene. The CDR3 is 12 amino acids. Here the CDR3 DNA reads TGTGCCAGCAGCTTTGAGGGCCGCGGCTACACCTTC. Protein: CASSFEGRGYTF.

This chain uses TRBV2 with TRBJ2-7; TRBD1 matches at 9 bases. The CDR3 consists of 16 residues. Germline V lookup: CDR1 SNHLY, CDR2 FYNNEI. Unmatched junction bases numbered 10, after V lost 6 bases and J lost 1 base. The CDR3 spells CASRDRGAFWSYEQYF. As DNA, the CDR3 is TGTGCCAGCAGGGACAGGGGTGCCTTTTGGTCCTACGAGCAGTACTTC.

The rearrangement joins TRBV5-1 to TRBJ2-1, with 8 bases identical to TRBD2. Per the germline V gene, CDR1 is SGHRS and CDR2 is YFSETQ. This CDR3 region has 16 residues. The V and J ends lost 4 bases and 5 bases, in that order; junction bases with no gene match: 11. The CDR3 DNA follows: TGCGCCAGCAGCCCACAGGAGGCGGGGGGACACAATGAGCAGTTCTTC. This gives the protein CASSPQEAGGHNEQFF.

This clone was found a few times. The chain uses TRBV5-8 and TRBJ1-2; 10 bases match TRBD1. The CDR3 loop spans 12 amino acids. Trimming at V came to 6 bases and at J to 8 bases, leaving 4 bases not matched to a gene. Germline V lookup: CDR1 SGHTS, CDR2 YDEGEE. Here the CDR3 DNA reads TGTGCCAGCACCCCGGACAGGGGGGGCTACACCTTC. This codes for CASTPDRGGYTF.

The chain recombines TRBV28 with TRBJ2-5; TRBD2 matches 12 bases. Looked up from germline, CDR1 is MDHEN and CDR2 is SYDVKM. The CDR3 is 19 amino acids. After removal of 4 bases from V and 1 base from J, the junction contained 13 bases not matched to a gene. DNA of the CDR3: TGTGCCAGCAGTTCCCCGGGACTAGCGGGTGTCCCGACCCAAGAGACCCAGTACTTC. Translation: CASSSPGLAGVPTQETQYF.

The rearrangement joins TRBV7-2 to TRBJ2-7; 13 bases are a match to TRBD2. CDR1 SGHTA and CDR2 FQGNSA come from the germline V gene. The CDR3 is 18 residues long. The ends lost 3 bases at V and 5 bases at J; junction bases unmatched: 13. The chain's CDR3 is CASSFPELAGGHRNEQYF. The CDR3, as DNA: TGTGCCAGCAGCTTCCCCGAACTAGCGGGGGGGCATCGTAACGAGCAGTACTTC.